The subject of this entry is one TCR beta chain. The specificity of this receptor is unknown. No much larger clonotype is one base removed from it; base qualities were not supplied. Sequencing of the TRB variable region was done with the immunoSEQ hsTCRB v3.0 assay at survey level resolution. TRB sequencing targeted a depth of 40,000-50,000 T-cell genomes per sample. TRB libraries were pooled and sequenced on an Illumina MiSeq using a v3 150-cycle kit. Per the source publication's procedure: Repertoire analysis ran in R within a reproducible Nextflow workflow covering QC, data transformation and analysis. Custom analyses were implemented in LymphoSeq2, an R package for AIRR-Seq data exploration. Several samples that produced fewer than 5000 total TRB sequences were removed, so some 190 HIV repertoires were analyzed. Among the approximately 180 retained HIV repertoires, some 60 were collected before ART initiation and 129 were collected after ART initiation. Repertoires were downsampled to 5000 TRB nucleotide sequences, and summary statistics were averaged over 100 downsampling iterations. Only TRB sequences with CDR3 regions of at least seven amino acids were retained for analysis. Diversity was assessed using a clonality score derived from Shannon entropy and using the Gini coefficient. In the repertoire networks, any two of the top 5000 CDR3 amino acid sequences were connected whenever the two sequences differed by an edit distance of one. For TRB CDR3 amino acid sequences, antigen specificity groups and MHC restriction were predicted with GLIPH2. To flag known CMV, EBV, HIV or tissue antigen associations, CDR3 amino acid sequences were matched against VDJdb and McPAS-TCR. Pre-ART, post-ART and control groups were compared with Wilcoxon signed-rank tests and Holm-Bonferroni correction. TCRdb took this table from immuneACCESS and kept in-frame rearrangements with V and J called. Such tables lack part of the clones; where checked against another copy, unresolved V genes explain under half of the gap, and the rest is unexplained. That table gives V, J and clone size, and the DNA gave D and trimming. Across this sample there are 35,000 or so clones, with around 94% seen only once. 3.6% of the sample is in the top ten clones.

The data derive from a study of long-term antiretroviral therapy in people with HIV (dated by TCRdb to between 2022 and 2023). At the level of the whole study: The earliest samples were collected roughly a decade before the 2015 WHO recommendation for immediate ART, at a time when ART was usually postponed until CD4 counts fell. A retrospective serial study tested whether ART initiation and durable HIV suppression were associated with changes in peripheral blood TRB repertoire composition and diversity. From 30 adults with confirmed HIV infection, the cohort provided approximately 190 cryopreserved PBMC samples, gathered serially across a mean of around 6 years (range 1-12). Among the approximately 30 participants with HIV, more than ten were female. No cross-contamination during QIAcube processing was seen in test extractions of a monoclonal T-cell line run alongside a few dozen polyclonal samples.

The germline V gene yields SNHLY for CDR1 and FYNNEI for CDR2. The cysteine opens and the phenylalanine closes a CDR3 of 16 amino acids. Only the CDR3 DNA is retained, 48 bases long and in frame from the first base. V loses 2 bases at its end and J loses 4 bases; junction bases beyond the gene matches: 4. What the study reported, not specific to this receptor: The repertoire was dominated across all time points by expanded TRB clones identified before ART initiation, although this dominance was seen to fluctuate and to decrease in many PLHIV after ART. Narrower CDR3 length ranges were observed in HIV repertoires than in controls, and an antigen-experienced repertoire with only a slight naive shift after ART was suggested by the network structure. No data were available on ART adherence, viral resistance or therapy changes, limiting inferences about post-ART repertoire changes. Limited PBMC availability meant only the TCR beta chain was sequenced, without alpha chain pairing. The samples were dated from the mid-2000s to the late 2010s, and the ART regimens that were used may be less effective than current ART regimens. Starting ART was linked to a significant rise in TRB diversity, yet even after long-term ART the diversity remained significantly lower than in transplant donor controls. Unsorted PBMC were profiled instead of sorted CD4+ and CD8+ T cells because pre-ART samples had limited cell numbers.

Participants were included only if at least one PBMC sample before ART initiation and at least two post-ART samples were available. All participants with HIV were treated in the United States of America. Before DNA extraction, cryopreserved samples of roughly 1-11 million PBMC were thawed and then washed. At the time of the earliest PBMC sample, participants with HIV were aged between about 23 and 55 years. Per participant, PBMC samples came from 1-4 timepoints prior to ART initiation and 2-8 timepoints following ART initiation, for a median of 7 samples. For every participant, serial HIV viral load, CD4+ T-cell count, ART history and demographic data were obtained. Genomic DNA was extracted from unsorted PBMC with a Qiagen kit on a QIAcube, processed in batches of 12 samples.

The sequence came from a woman in her forties or fifties with HIV. Recombination linked TRBV2 to TRBJ2-6; TRBD1 agrees with 8 junctional bases. The sequencing here drew on unsorted PBMCs, taken 4.1 years after starting antiretroviral therapy. The DNA sequence reads TGTGCCAGCAGTGAACAGGGGGCGAGGGGGGCCAACGTCCTGACTTTC. This gives the protein CASSEQGARGANVLTF. The CDR3 plus the reference TRBV2 and TRBJ2-6 genes for the other parts give the full variable domain: EPEVTQTPSHQVTQMGQEVILRCVPISNHLYFYWYRQILGQKVEFLVSFYNNEISEKSEIFDDQFSVERPDGSNFTLKIRSTKLEDSAMYFCASSEQGARGANVLTFGAGSRLTVL.